The 6 T cell receptor beta chains given below trace back to one sample, sequenced in a study of CD8 T cells in ankylosing spondylitis (dated by TCRdb to 2016 to 2017). Library preparation was by 5' RACE. Data came from an Illumina HiSeq 2500. TCRdb's own reprocessing of the public reads used fastp at Q25 and MiXCR and kept productive beta chains. CDR3 protein sequences are deduplicated, and each keeps its most common genes and DNA. The sample table contains about 510,000 distinct CDR3 sequences; only one count was recorded for approximately 5% of them. Roughly 3.2% of the sample rests with the top ten. Their cognate antigens are unknown. Results and caveats for the whole study, not just this receptor: A TCR beta motif made up of several highly homologous amino acid variants appeared to be characteristic of blood from ankylosing spondylitis patients.

The sample was blood, either unsorted or a sorted T cell fraction (not recorded which). Every receptor here comes from a male donor with ankylosing spondylitis.

This clonotype has at least ten counts. This chain uses TRBV5-1 with TRBJ1-1, with D unclear. The CDR3 runs 11 residues. Looked up from germline, CDR1 is SGHRS and CDR2 is YFSETQ. The ends were cut back, 4 bases at V and 6 bases at J, with 7 bases in the middle. The chain's CDR3 is CASSRVPEAFF. In DNA, the CDR3 is TGCGCCAGCAGCAGGGTCCCTGAAGCTTTCTTT. The full variable domain, in which reference TRBV5-1 and TRBJ1-1 provide the parts outside the CDR3, is KAGVTQTPRYLIKTRGQQVTLSCSPISGHRSVSWYQQTPGQGLQFLFEYFSETQRNKGNFPGRFSGRQFSNSRSEMNVSTLELGDSALYLCASSRVPEAFFGQGTRLTVV.

This clonotype has at least ten counts. V usage is TRBV20-1 and J usage is TRBJ2-3; D not certain. This CDR3 is built from 12 residues. From germline, CDR1 is DFQATT and CDR2 SNEGSKA (reference sequence). Trimming took off 1 base at V and 4 bases at J, with 6 bases between the two ends. In nucleotides, the CDR3 is TGCAGTGCTAGAGTCGTCTCAGATACGCAGTATTTT. As protein: CSARVVSDTQYF.

This clonotype was observed at least ten times. The chain carries TRBV11-1 and TRBJ2-3; D might be TRBD2 (5 bases). The length of the CDR3 is 14 residues. Trimming removed 5 bases from V and 4 bases from J, with 13 bases in between. Germline loops: CDR1 SGHAT, CDR2 FQDESV (reference sequence). CDR3: CASSPRLRADTQYF. The CDR3 DNA is TGTGCCAGCAGCCCGCGGTTGAGGGCAGATACGCAGTATTTT. The full variable domain, with the rest looked up from reference TRBV11-1 and TRBJ2-3, is EAEVAQSPRYKITEKSQAVAFWCDPISGHATLYWYRQILGQGPELLVQFQDESVVDDSQLPKDRFSAERLKGVDSTLKIQPAELGDSAMYLCASSPRLRADTQYFGPGTRLTVL.

This clonotype was observed at least ten times. J is TRBJ2-3 and V is TRBV20-1, with a possible D match to TRBD2 (5 bases). Deletions cut 6 bases from V and 4 bases from J, with 14 bases between. Germline V gives CDR1 DFQATT, CDR2 SNEGSKA (reference sequence). This CDR3 has 13 amino acids. DNA of the CDR3: TGCAGTGCCGAAACTAGAGGCTCAGATACGCAGTATTTT. Protein: CSAETRGSDTQYF.

This clonotype was counted at least ten times. J is TRBJ1-6 and V is TRBV4-3, with a tentative D call TRBD1 (5 bases). V gave up 2 bases and J gave up 9 bases, with 17 bases separating them. CDR1 and CDR2 (germline): LGHNA, YSLEER. The CDR3 runs to 16 residues. DNA of the CDR3: TGCGCCAGCAGCCAACGCGGACCTTTGGGGGGTTCACCCCTCCACTTT. This gives the protein CASSQRGPLGGSPLHF.

The sample holds many counts of this clonotype. This chain uses TRBV5-1 with TRBJ1-4; 11 bases align to TRBD1. The CDR3 extends over 14 amino acids. CDR1 is SGHRS, CDR2 YFSETQ, per germline. The ends lost 4 bases at V and 8 bases at J; junction bases unmatched: 4. CDR3 residues: CASSQGQGDEKLFF. As DNA, the CDR3 is TGCGCCAGCAGCCAGGGACAGGGGGACGAAAAACTGTTTTTT. Full variable domain (rest looked up from reference TRBV5-1 and TRBJ1-4): KAGVTQTPRYLIKTRGQQVTLSCSPISGHRSVSWYQQTPGQGLQFLFEYFSETQRNKGNFPGRFSGRQFSNSRSEMNVSTLELGDSALYLCASSQGQGDEKLFFGSGTQLSVL.